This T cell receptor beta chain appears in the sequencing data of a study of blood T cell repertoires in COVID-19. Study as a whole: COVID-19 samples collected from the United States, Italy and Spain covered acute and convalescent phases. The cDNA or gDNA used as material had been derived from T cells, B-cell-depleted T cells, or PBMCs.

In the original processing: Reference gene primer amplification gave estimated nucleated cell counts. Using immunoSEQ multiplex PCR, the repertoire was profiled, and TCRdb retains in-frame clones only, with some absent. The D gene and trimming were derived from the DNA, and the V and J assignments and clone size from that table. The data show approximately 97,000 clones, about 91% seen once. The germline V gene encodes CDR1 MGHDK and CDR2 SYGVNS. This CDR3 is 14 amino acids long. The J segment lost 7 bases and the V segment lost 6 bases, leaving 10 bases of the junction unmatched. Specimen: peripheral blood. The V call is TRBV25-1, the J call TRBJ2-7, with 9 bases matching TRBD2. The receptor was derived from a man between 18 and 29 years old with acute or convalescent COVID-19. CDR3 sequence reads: CASSLAGARGEQYF. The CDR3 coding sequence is TGTGCCAGCAGCTTAGCGGGAGCTCGCGGGGAGCAGTACTTC.